This TCR beta chain stems from a study of radiotherapy plus CTLA-4 blockade in lung cancer. Background on the study: For 15% to 20% of patients, objective responses occurred, and around 31% had disease control.

The study treated chemo-refractory metastatic non-small-cell lung cancer patients with focal radiation plus ipilimumab CTLA-4 blockade. The protocol was immunoSEQ multiplex PCR, while the TCRdb copy is restricted to in-frame clones and leaves out a portion. The sample contains some 98,000 clones, about 81% of which appear only once. To note about this clone: Its antigen remains unidentified.

Findings of the study overall: Blood saw expansion of tumor-derived TCR clones after radiotherapy plus ipilimumab. Reportedly, early blood T cell clone dynamics best predicted response, with interferon-beta.

The CDR3 is 17 amino acids. Germline V gene data show CDR1 as SGHKS and CDR2 as YYEKEE (reference sequence). Trimming took off 4 bases at V and 2 bases at J, with 18 bases between the two ends. The source is a human donor with non-small cell lung cancer who had a partial response to radiotherapy plus ipilimumab. The chain carries TRBV5-5 and TRBJ2-2; tentative D call: TRBD2 (6 bases). This specimen was peripheral blood, taken from a patient treated with radiotherapy plus ipilimumab. CDR3 region: CASSQVLTGANTGELFF. In DNA form, the CDR3 reads TGTGCCAGCAGCCAAGTCTTAACGGGAGCAAACACCGGGGAGCTGTTTTTT.